The present TCR beta chain was sequenced within a study of shared clonotypes between healthy human individuals. Looking at the study overall: A couple of women and a few men aged 18 to 49 made up the donors.

Adult Caucasians living in Nashville, Tennessee made up all of the donors. Data came from immunoSEQ multiplex PCR; TCRdb stores just in-frame clones and leaves some out. The sample lists about 1 million clones; about 80% were seen once. The V end lost 2 bases, the J end lost 4 bases, and 15 bases lay between the germline ends. The CDR3 is 15 residues long. CDR1 and CDR2 from the germline V gene are LNHNV and YYDKDF (reference sequence). The sequence was obtained from a man between 18 and 35 years old in good health. Some clones in this sample may be carry-over from other donors' samples. The rearrangement links TRBV15 to TRBJ2-7; D might be TRBD1 (6 bases). The sequenced sample consisted of memory CD4+ T cells from PBMCs. As for subset: CD45RA-negative fraction. The CDR3 DNA reads TGTGCCACCAGCAGACAGACAGGTTTTTTTTACGAGCAGTACTTC. As protein: CATSRQTGFFYEQYF. The whole variable domain, filled in from reference TRBV15 and TRBJ2-7, reads DAMVIQNPRYQVTQFGKPVTLSCSQTLNHNVMYWYQQKSSQAPKLLFHYYDKDFNNEADTPDNFQSRRPNTSFCFLDIRSPGLGDTAMYLCATSRQTGFFYEQYFGPGTRLTVT.